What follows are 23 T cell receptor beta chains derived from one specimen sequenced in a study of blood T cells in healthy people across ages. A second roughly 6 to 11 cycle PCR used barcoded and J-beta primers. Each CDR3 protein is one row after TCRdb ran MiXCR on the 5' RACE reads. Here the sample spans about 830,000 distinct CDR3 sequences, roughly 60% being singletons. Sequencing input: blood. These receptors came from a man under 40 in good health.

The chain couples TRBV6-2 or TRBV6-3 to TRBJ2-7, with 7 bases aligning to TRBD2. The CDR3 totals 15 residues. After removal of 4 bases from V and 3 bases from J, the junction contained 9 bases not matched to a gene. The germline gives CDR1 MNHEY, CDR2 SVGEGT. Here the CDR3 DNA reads TGTGCCAGCAGTTCGCAGAGGGGCGGGGGCTACGAGCAGTACTTC. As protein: CASSSQRGGGYEQYF.

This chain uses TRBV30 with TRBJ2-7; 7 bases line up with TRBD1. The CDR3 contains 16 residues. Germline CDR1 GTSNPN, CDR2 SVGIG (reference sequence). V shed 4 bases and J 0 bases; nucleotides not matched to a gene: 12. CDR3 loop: CAWIDRERRHSYEQYF. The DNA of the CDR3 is TGTGCCTGGATTGACAGGGAAAGGCGACACTCCTACGAGCAGTACTTC.

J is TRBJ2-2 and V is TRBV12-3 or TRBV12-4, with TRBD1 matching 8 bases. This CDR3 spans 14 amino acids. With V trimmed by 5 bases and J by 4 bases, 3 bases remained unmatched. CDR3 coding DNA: TGTGCCAGCAGTAAGGGACAGGCCACCGGGGAGCTGTTTTTT. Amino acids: CASSKGQATGELFF.

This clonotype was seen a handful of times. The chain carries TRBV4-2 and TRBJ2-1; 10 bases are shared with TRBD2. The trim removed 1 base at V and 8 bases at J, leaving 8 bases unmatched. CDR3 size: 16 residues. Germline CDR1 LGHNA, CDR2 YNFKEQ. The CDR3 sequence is CASSQGGAGGRHEQFF. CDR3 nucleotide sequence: TGTGCCAGCAGCCAAGGGGGAGCGGGGGGGCGGCATGAGCAGTTCTTC.

The CDR3 nucleotides are TGTGCCAGCAGTTGGCGGGAGCGCTACGAGCAGTACTTC. Amino acid sequence: CASSWRERYEQYF. V gene TRBV12-3 or TRBV12-4 combines with J gene TRBJ2-7; 7 bases agree with TRBD2. J lost 3 bases, V lost 4 bases, and 3 bases had no gene match. The CDR3 has 13 amino acids.

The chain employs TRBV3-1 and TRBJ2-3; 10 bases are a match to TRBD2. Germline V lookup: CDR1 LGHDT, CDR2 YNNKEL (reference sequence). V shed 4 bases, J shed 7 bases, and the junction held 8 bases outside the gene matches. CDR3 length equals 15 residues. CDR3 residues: CASSRSALAGNTQYF. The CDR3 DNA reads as TGTGCCAGCAGCCGGTCGGCACTAGCGGGAAATACGCAGTATTTT.

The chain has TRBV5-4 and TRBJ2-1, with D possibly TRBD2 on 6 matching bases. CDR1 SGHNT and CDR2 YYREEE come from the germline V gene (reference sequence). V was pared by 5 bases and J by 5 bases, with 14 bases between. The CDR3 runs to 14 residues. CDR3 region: CASSTGSDNNEQFF. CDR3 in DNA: TGTGCCAGCAGTACCGGGAGCGATAACAATGAGCAGTTCTTC.

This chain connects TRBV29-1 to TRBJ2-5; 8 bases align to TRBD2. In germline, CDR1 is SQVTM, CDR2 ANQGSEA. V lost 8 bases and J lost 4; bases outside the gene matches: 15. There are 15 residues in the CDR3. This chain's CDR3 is CSLIWGETSAETQYF. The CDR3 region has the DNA TGCAGCTTAATTTGGGGGGAGACTAGCGCAGAGACCCAGTACTTC.

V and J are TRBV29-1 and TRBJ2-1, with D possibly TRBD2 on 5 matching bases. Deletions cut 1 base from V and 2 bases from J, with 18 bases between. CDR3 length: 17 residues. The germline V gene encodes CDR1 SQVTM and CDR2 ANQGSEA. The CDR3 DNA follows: TGCAGCGTTGAAGGGACTTCTTCGGGTGGAACCTACAATGAGCAGTTCTTC. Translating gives CSVEGTSSGGTYNEQFF.

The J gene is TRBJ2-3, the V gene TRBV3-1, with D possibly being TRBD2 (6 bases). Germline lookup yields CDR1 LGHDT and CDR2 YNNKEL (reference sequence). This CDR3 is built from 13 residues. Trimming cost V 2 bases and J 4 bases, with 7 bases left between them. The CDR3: CASSQREPDTQYF. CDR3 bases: TGTGCCAGCAGCCAACGGGAGCCAGATACGCAGTATTTT.

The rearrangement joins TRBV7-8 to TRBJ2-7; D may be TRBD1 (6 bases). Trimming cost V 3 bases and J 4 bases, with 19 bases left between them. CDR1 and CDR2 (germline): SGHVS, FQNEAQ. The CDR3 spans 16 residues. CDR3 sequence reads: CASSFPEGDIGYEQYF. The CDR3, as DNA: TGTGCCAGCAGCTTCCCCGAAGGGGACATCGGGTACGAGCAGTACTTC.

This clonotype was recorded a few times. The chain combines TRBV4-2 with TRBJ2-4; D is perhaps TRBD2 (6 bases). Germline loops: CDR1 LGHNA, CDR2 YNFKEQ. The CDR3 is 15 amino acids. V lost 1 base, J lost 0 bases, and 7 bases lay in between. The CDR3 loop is CASSQGEVAKNIQYF. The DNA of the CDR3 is TGTGCCAGCAGCCAAGGGGAGGTAGCCAAAAACATTCAGTACTTC.

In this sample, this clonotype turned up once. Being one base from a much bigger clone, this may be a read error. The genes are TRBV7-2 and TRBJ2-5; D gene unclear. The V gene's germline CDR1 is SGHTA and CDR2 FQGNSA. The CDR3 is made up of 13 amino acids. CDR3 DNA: TGTGCCAGCAGCTCCGCGTACCAAGAGACCCAGCACTTC. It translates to CASSSAYQETQHF.

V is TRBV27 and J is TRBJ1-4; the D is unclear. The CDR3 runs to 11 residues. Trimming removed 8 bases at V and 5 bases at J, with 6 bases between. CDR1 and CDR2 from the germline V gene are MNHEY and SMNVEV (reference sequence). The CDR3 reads CASALNEKLFF. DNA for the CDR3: TGTGCCAGCGCCTTGAATGAAAAACTGTTTTTT. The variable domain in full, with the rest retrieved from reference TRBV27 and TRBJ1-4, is EAQVTQNPRYLITVTGKKLTVTCSQNMNHEYMSWYRQDPGLGLRQIYYSMNVEVTDKGDVPEGYKVSRKEKRNFPLILESPSPNQTSLYFCASALNEKLFFGSGTQLSVL.

The CDR3 protein is CASSLGTTDTQYF. CDR3 bases: TGTGCCAGCAGCTTAGGGACGACGGATACGCAGTATTTT. V and J are TRBV7-2 and TRBJ2-3; D not resolved. V lost 1 base and J lost 6, with 8 bases in between. The germline V gene has CDR1 SGHTA and CDR2 FQGNSA. The CDR3 is made up of 13 amino acids.

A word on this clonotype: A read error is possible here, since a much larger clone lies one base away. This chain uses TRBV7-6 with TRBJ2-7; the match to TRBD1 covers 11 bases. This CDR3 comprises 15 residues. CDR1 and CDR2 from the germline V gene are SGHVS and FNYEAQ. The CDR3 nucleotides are TGTGCCAGCAGCGGACGGACAGGGGGCACGTACGGGCAGTACTTC. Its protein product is CASSGRTGGTYGQYF. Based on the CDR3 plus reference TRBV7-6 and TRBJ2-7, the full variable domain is GAGVSQSPRYKVTKRGQDVALRCDPISGHVSLYWYRQALGQGPEFLTYFNYEAQQDKSGLPNDRFSAERPEGSISTLTIQRTEQRDSAMYRCASSGRTGGTYGQYFGPGTRLTVT.

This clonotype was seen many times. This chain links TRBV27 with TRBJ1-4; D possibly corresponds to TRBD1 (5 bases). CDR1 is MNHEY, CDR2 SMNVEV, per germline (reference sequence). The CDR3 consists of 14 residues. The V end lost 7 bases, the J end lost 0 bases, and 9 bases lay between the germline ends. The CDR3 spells CASKGVATNEKLFF. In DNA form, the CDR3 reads TGTGCCAGCAAAGGGGTTGCAACTAATGAAAAACTGTTTTTT.

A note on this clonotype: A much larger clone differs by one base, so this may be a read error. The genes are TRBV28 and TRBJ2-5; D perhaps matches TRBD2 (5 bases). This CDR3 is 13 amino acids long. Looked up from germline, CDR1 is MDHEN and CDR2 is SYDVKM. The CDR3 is CVGKRRHQETQYF. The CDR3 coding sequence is TGTGTCGGGAAACGACGGCACCAAGAGACCCAGTACTTC.

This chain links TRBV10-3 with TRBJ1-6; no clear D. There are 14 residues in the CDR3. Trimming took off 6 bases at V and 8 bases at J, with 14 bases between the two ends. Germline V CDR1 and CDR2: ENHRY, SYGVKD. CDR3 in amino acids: CAIRNRAFDSPLHF. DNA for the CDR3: TGTGCCATCAGGAACCGGGCTTTCGATTCACCCCTCCACTTT.

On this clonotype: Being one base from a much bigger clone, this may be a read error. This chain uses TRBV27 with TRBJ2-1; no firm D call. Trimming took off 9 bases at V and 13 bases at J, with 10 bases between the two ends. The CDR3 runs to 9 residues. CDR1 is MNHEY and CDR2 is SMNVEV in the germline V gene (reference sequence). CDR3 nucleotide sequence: TGTGCCAGAAAAGAGACCCAGTTCTTC. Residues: CARKETQFF.

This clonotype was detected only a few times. CDR3 in amino acids: CASSLAGQPGETQYF. The CDR3 DNA reads as TGCGCCAGCAGCTTGGCGGGACAGCCGGGGGAGACCCAGTACTTC. The chain recombines TRBV5-1 with TRBJ2-5; 7 bases line up with TRBD1. CDR3 length: 15 residues. J lost 5 bases, V lost 0 bases, and 7 bases had no gene match. Germline V gives CDR1 SGHRS, CDR2 YFSETQ. Combining the CDR3 with reference TRBV5-1 and TRBJ2-5 gives the whole variable domain KAGVTQTPRYLIKTRGQQVTLSCSPISGHRSVSWYQQTPGQGLQFLFEYFSETQRNKGNFPGRFSGRQFSNSRSEMNVSTLELGDSALYLCASSLAGQPGETQYFGPGTRLLVL.

This CDR3 is CSVEGFTDTQYF. CDR3 sequence (DNA): TGCAGCGTTGAAGGGTTTACAGATACGCAGTATTTT. The chain combines TRBV29-1 with TRBJ2-3; D remains unclear. This CDR3 comprises 12 residues. Germline V gene sequence: CDR1 SQVTM, CDR2 ANQGSEA. V dropped 1 base and J dropped 3 bases, with 5 bases sitting between them.

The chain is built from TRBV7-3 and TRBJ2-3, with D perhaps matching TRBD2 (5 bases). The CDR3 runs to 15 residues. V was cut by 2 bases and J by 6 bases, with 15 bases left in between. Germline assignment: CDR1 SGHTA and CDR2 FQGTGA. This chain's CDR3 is CASSLGVGEKDTQYF. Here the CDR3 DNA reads TGTGCCAGCAGCTTAGGTGTGGGAGAAAAGGATACGCAGTATTTT.